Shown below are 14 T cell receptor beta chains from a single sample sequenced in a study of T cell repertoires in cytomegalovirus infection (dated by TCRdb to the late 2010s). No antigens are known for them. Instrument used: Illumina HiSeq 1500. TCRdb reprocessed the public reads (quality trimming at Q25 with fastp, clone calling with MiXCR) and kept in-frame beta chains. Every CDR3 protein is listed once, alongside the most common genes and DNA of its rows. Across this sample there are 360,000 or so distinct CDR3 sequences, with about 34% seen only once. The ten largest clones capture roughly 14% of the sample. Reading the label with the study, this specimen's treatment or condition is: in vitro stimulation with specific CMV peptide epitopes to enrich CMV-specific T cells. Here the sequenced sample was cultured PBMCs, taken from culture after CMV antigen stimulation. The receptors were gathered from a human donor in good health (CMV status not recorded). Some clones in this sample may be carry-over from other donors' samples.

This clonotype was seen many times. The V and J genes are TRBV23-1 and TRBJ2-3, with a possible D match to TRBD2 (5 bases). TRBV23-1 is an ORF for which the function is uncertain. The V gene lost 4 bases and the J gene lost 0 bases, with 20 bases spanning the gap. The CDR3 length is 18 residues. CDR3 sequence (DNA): TGCGCCAGCAGTCCGAAACGGCCCGGGGAACCTAGCACAGATACGCAGTATTTT. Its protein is CASSPKRPGEPSTDTQYF.

This chain's CDR3 is CSAPSPRVSSYNEQFF. For the CDR3, the DNA is TGCAGTGCGCCGAGCCCCCGAGTTAGCTCCTACAATGAGCAGTTCTTC. This chain connects TRBV20-1 to TRBJ2-1; D is unclear. Between the trimmed V and J ends, which lost 6 bases and 0 bases, there was a span of 18 bases. The CDR3 loop spans 16 amino acids. CDR1 and CDR2 from the germline V gene are DFQATT and SNEGSKA (reference sequence).

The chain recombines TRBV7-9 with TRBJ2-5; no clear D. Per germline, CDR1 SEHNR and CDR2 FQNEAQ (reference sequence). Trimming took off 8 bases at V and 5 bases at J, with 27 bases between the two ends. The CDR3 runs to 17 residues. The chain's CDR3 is CASGLTGLRGIGETQYF. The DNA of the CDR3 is TGTGCCAGCGGATTAACCGGATTACGTGGGATCGGTGAGACCCAGTACTTC. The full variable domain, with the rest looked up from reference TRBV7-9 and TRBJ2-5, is DTGVSQNPRHKITKRGQNVTFRCDPISEHNRLYWYRQTLGQGPEFLTYFQNEAQLEKSRLLSDRFSAERPKGSFSTLEIQRTEQGDSAMYLCASGLTGLRGIGETQYFGPGTRLLVL.

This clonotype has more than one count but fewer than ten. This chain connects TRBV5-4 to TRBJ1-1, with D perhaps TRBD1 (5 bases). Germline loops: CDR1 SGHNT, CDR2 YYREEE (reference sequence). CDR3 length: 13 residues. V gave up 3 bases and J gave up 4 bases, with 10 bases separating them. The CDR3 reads CASSYNQGTEAFF. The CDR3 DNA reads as TGTGCCAGCAGCTACAATCAGGGCACTGAAGCTTTCTTT.

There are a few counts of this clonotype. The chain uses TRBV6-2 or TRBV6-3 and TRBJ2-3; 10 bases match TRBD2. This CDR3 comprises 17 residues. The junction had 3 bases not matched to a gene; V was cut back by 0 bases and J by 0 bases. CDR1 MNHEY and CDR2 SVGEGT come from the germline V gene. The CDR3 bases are TGTGCCAGCAGTTACTCGACACTAGCGGGGAGCACAGATACGCAGTATTTT. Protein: CASSYSTLAGSTDTQYF.

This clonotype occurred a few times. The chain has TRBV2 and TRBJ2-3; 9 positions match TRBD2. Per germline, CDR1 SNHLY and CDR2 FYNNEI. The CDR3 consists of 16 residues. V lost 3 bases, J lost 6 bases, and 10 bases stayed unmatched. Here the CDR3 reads CASSEVLAGSGDTQYF. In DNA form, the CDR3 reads TGTGCCAGCAGTGAGGTTCTAGCGGGGAGCGGGGATACGCAGTATTTT.

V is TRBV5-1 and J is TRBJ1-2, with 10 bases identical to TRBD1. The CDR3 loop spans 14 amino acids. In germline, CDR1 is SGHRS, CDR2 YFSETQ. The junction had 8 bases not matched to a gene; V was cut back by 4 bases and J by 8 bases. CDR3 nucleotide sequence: TGCGCCAGCAGCGTGGGACAGGGGAGTCACGGCTACACCTTC. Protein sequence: CASSVGQGSHGYTF.

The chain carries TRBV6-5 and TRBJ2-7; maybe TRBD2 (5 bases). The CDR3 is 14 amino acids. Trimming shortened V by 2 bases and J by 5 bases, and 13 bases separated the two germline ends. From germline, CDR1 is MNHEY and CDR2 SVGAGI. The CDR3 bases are TGTGCCAGCAGTTACCGGGGATCTGTGGACGAGCAGTACTTC. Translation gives CASSYRGSVDEQYF.

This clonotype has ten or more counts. The CDR3 reads CASSYRLAGGLGDNEQFF. The CDR3 DNA sequence: TGTGCCAGCAGTTATAGACTAGCGGGAGGGTTAGGGGACAATGAGCAGTTCTTC. The chain couples TRBV6-5 to TRBJ2-1, with 14 bases aligning to TRBD2. Germline-derived CDR1 and CDR2 are MNHEY and SVGAGI. The ends lost 3 bases at V and 5 bases at J; junction bases unmatched: 9. This CDR3 has 18 amino acids.

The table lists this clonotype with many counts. CDR3 amino acids: CASSLAGYNQPQHF. The CDR3 region has the DNA TGTGCCAGCAGCTTAGCTGGCTACAATCAGCCCCAGCATTTT. This chain links TRBV7-2 with TRBJ1-5; D call uncertain. The V end was cut by 0 bases, the J end by 3 bases, with 6 bases between. This CDR3 region has 14 residues. Germline CDR1 and CDR2: SGHTA and FQGNSA.

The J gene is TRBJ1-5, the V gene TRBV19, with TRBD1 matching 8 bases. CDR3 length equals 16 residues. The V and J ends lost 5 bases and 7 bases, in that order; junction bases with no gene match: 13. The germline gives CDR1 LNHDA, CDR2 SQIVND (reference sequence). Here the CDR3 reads CASSPRQGHSFQPQHF. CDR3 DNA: TGTGCCAGTAGTCCCCGACAGGGGCATAGTTTCCAGCCCCAGCATTTT. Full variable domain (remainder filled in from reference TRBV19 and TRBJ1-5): DGGITQSPKYLFRKEGQNVTLSCEQNLNHDAMYWYRQDPGQGLRLIYYSQIVNDFQKGDIAEGYSVSREKKESFPLTVTSAQKNPTAFYLCASSPRQGHSFQPQHFGDGTRLSIL.

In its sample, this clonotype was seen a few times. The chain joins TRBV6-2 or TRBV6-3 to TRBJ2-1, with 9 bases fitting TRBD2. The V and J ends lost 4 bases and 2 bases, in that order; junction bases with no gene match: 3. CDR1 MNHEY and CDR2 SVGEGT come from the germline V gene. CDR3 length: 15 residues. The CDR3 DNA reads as TGTGCCAGCAGTTTAGCTAGCGGGACCTACAATGAGCAGTTCTTC. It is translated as CASSLASGTYNEQFF.

As DNA, the CDR3 is TGCGCCACCCCGAGGCGGACAGGAAACTACGAGCAGTACTTC. It specifies CATPRRTGNYEQYF. This chain uses TRBV5-1 with TRBJ2-7; 7 bases fit TRBD1. The CDR3 runs to 14 residues. Germline V CDR1 and CDR2: SGHRS, YFSETQ. With 9 bases clipped from V and 3 bases from J, the junction kept 12 bases outside the gene matches.

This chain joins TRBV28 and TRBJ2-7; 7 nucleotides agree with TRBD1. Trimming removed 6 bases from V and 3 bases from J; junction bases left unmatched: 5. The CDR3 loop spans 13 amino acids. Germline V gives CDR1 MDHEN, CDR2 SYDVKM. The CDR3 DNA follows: TGTGCCAGCAGAACCGGGACAGTCTACGAGCAGTACTTC. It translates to CASRTGTVYEQYF.